A single sample is the source of the 31 T cell receptor beta chains below, sequenced in a study of CD8+ T cells in alopecia areata listed by TCRdb under 2018. The treatment or condition tag for this specimen amounts to: oral pan-JAK inhibitor, 5-10 mg twice daily. Libraries were constructed by the immunoSEQ multiplex PCR assay. For TCR sequencing, RNA was extracted from every sample and reverse transcribed into cDNA to serve as template. TCRdb took over this immuneACCESS table, retaining in-frame rearrangements with V and J assigned. Such tables are incomplete; in checked studies, under half of the missing clones stem from an unresolved V gene, and the remainder is unexplained. In all, the sample holds about 180,000 clones, and approximately 49% of those were seen once. Around a tenth of the sample belongs to the ten largest clones. Source: CD8+ T cells sorted from blood, taken at approximately week 52, from a patient treated with tofacitinib. The receptors here all came from a human donor with alopecia areata.

The chain combines TRBV27 with TRBJ2-7, with D hard to call. Germline V gene sequence: CDR1 MNHEY, CDR2 SMNVEV (reference sequence). V was clipped by 6 bases and J by 2 bases, with 8 bases between them. The CDR3 extends over 12 amino acids. DNA of the CDR3: TGTGCCAGCAGCTCCGTCACCTACGAGCAGTACTTC. Its translation is CASSSVTYEQYF.

V and J are TRBV23-1 and TRBJ2-3, with 8 bases matching TRBD2. TRBV23-1 is known as an ORF, though its function is uncertain. This CDR3 contains 18 residues. V dropped 2 bases and J dropped 5; count of bases not matched to a gene: 15. The CDR3 nucleotides read TGCGCCAGCAGTCAAGAGGTGCGGGGGGCCGCCCTGGAAGATACGCAGTATTTT. This sequence encodes CASSQEVRGAALEDTQYF.

This clone was counted a few times. The gene calls are TRBV27 and TRBJ1-5, with D possibly TRBD1 on 6 matching bases. Germline V gene sequence: CDR1 MNHEY, CDR2 SMNVEV (reference sequence). The germline V and J ends were trimmed by 8 bases and 0 bases, with 14 bases remaining between them. This CDR3 is 15 amino acids long. The CDR3 bases are TGTGCCAGCGGATCCGGGACACATAGCAATCAGCCCCAGCATTTT. This encodes CASGSGTHSNQPQHF.

This clone was found many times. The V and J genes are TRBV7-2 and TRBJ2-3, with D possibly TRBD2 on 5 matching bases. The V and J ends lost 8 bases and 2 bases respectively, with 14 bases between them. In germline, CDR1 is SGHTA, CDR2 FQGNSA. The CDR3 extends over 14 amino acids. The CDR3 region is CASVPRGSTDTQYF. The CDR3 DNA reads as TGTGCCAGCGTTCCACGGGGTTCCACAGATACGCAGTATTTT.

This clone came up a few times. The chain combines TRBV5-6 with TRBJ2-7; TRBD1 might be the D (6 bases). Trimming left V 4 bases short and J 0 bases short, with 14 bases between. The V gene's germline CDR1 is SGHDT and CDR2 YYEEEE. The CDR3 has 15 residues. In nucleotides, the CDR3 is TGTGCCAGCAGCCTTAAACAGACAGGCTCCTACGAGCAGTACTTC. It yields the protein CASSLKQTGSYEQYF.

In its sample, this clone was seen a few times. The chain carries TRBV5-1 and TRBJ2-5, with TRBD1 as a possible D gene (5 bases). The CDR3 length is 16 residues. Germline V gene data show CDR1 as SGHRS and CDR2 as YFSETQ. Trimming shortened V by 4 bases and J by 4 bases, and 20 bases separated the two germline ends. As DNA, the CDR3 is TGCGCCAGCAGCCGCGACAGTCGGGCGCGGACAGAGACCCAGTACTTC. Its protein is CASSRDSRARTETQYF.

This chain connects TRBV7-9 to TRBJ1-4, with D hard to call. Trimming stripped 5 bases from V and 5 bases from J, with 15 bases between. The CDR3 covers 15 residues. The germline gives CDR1 SEHNR, CDR2 FQNEAQ (reference sequence). CDR3 in DNA: TGTGCCAGCAGCCCCCGGGGAAGTGCCAATGAAAAACTGTTTTTT. Protein product: CASSPRGSANEKLFF.

The genes are TRBV2 and TRBJ2-5, with D uncertain. This CDR3 spans 15 amino acids. The V gene lost 5 bases and the J gene lost 0 bases, with 13 bases spanning the gap. Germline V gene data show CDR1 as SNHLY and CDR2 as FYNNEI. CDR3 region: CASSSALLYQETQYF. The CDR3 DNA follows: TGTGCCAGCAGTTCAGCCCTGTTGTACCAAGAGACCCAGTACTTC.

This clone was detected once. The chain has TRBV30 and TRBJ2-5, with D uncertain. V lost 2 bases and J 1 base, leaving 8 bases between the germline ends. Germline V lookup: CDR1 GTSNPN, CDR2 SVGIG (reference sequence). The CDR3 consists of 13 residues. Here the CDR3 DNA reads TGTGCCTGGAGTTACGTAGTCCAAGAGACCCAGTACTTC. Residues: CAWSYVVQETQYF. Together with reference TRBV30 and TRBJ2-5, the CDR3 gives the full variable domain: SQTIHQWPATLVQPVGSPLSLECTVEGTSNPNLYWYRQAAGRGLQLLFYSVGIGQISSEVPQNLSASRPQDRQFILSSKKLLLSDSGFYLCAWSYVVQETQYFGPGTRLLVL.

V and J are TRBV25-1 and TRBJ2-5; 9 nucleotides agree with TRBD1. CDR3 size: 15 residues. Germline-derived CDR1 and CDR2 are MGHDK and SYGVNS. The junction had 7 bases not matched to a gene; V was cut back by 4 bases and J by 4 bases. In DNA, the CDR3 is TGTGCCAGCAGTGCCGGGACAGGGTACGCAGAGACCCAGTACTTC. As protein: CASSAGTGYAETQYF. The full variable domain, rest sourced from reference TRBV25-1 and TRBJ2-5, is EADIYQTPRYLVIGTGKKITLECSQTMGHDKMYWYQQDPGMELHLIHYSYGVNSTEKGDLSSESTVSRIRTEHFPLTLESARPSHTSQYLCASSAGTGYAETQYFGPGTRLLVL.

The V call is TRBV27, the J call TRBJ1-5, with a possible D match to TRBD1 (6 bases). Germline lookup yields CDR1 MNHEY and CDR2 SMNVEV (reference sequence). CDR3 size: 17 residues. Trimming left V 2 bases short and J 0 bases short, with 14 bases between. CDR3 sequence: CASSLEGGPYSNQPQHF. CDR3 DNA: TGTGCCAGCAGTTTAGAAGGGGGACCTTATAGCAATCAGCCCCAGCATTTT.

V and J are TRBV29-1 and TRBJ2-3; D is undetermined. With 0 bases removed from V and 6 bases from J, the gap between germline ends came to 13 bases. CDR1 and CDR2 from the germline V gene are SQVTM and ANQGSEA. CDR3 size: 14 residues. As DNA, the CDR3 is TGCAGCGTTGAAGATCTGACGAGGTCGGATACGCAGTATTTT. It specifies CSVEDLTRSDTQYF.

The chain is built from TRBV7-9 and TRBJ1-2; possibly TRBD1 for D (6 bases). The ends were cut back, 0 bases at V and 6 bases at J, with 14 bases in the middle. CDR3 length: 15 residues. Looked up from germline, CDR1 is SEHNR and CDR2 is FQNEAQ (reference sequence). CDR3 sequence (DNA): TGTGCCAGCAGCTTAGCTCTTTCCGGGGGCCATGGCTACACCTTC. Amino acids: CASSLALSGGHGYTF.

This clone occurred a few times. This chain joins TRBV19 and TRBJ2-5; weak D call: TRBD1 (6 bases). This CDR3 comprises 14 residues. Germline V CDR1 and CDR2: LNHDA, SQIVND (reference sequence). V lost 5 bases and J lost 4, with 14 bases in between. CDR3: CASSVEGGIETQYF. DNA of the CDR3: TGTGCCAGTAGTGTCGAAGGGGGAATAGAGACCCAGTACTTC.

The gene calls are TRBV15 and TRBJ2-5; TRBD1 agrees at 7 bases. Germline CDR1 reads LNHNV; CDR2 reads YYDKDF (reference sequence). The CDR3 runs 18 residues. The V segment lost 0 bases and the J segment 4 bases; nucleotides outside the gene matches: 14. The CDR3 sequence is CATSREGDEGALRETQYF. The DNA of the CDR3 is TGTGCCACCAGCAGAGAAGGGGACGAGGGGGCCTTGCGAGAGACCCAGTACTTC.

The rearrangement links TRBV27 to TRBJ2-3, with 9 bases fitting TRBD1. In germline, CDR1 is MNHEY, CDR2 SMNVEV (reference sequence). The V and J ends lost 0 bases and 2 bases, in that order; junction bases with no gene match: 6. The CDR3 covers 17 residues. Written as DNA, the CDR3 is TGTGCCAGCAGTTTATCGACCGGGACAGGGCTCACAGATACGCAGTATTTT. Amino acids: CASSLSTGTGLTDTQYF.

This sequence joins TRBV6-5 and TRBJ2-7; TRBD1 agrees at 8 bases. Germline V gene data show CDR1 as MNHEY and CDR2 as SVGAGI. The CDR3 has 15 amino acids. Trimming removed 2 bases from V and 2 bases from J; junction bases left unmatched: 5. CDR3 loop: CASSYRGTGAYEQYF. CDR3 bases: TGTGCCAGCAGTTACAGAGGGACAGGTGCCTACGAGCAGTACTTC.

The chain joins TRBV5-1 to TRBJ2-5; D unclear. CDR3 length: 12 residues. V shed 4 bases and J shed 4 bases, with 8 bases lying between them. Germline values: CDR1 SGHRS, CDR2 YFSETQ. For the CDR3, the DNA is TGCGCCAGCAGCATAGTCCCAGAGACCCAGTACTTC. This sequence encodes CASSIVPETQYF.

A word on this clone: At one boundary the junction diverges from the germline segment, which might be a read error. The chain links TRBV5-1 to TRBJ2-5; D possibly matches TRBD1 or TRBD2 (5 bases each). This CDR3 contains 14 residues. Germline V gives CDR1 SGHRS, CDR2 YFSETQ. The CDR3 is CASGLGRDGETQYF. The CDR3, as DNA: TGCGCCAGCGGCTTGGGACGGGACGGGGAGACCCAGTACTTC.

Worth noting for this clone: With a much larger clone just one base away, this may be a read error. The V gene is TRBV7-3, the J gene TRBJ2-1; D uncertain. Germline assignment: CDR1 SGHTA and CDR2 FQGTGA. This CDR3 region has 13 residues. Trimming left V 3 bases short and J 5 bases short, with 8 bases between. The CDR3 region is CASSFGPDNEQFF. DNA of the CDR3: TGTGCCAGCAGCTTTGGTCCGGACAATGAGCAGTTCTTC.

The V call is TRBV5-4, the J call TRBJ1-2; D is unresolved. The germline V and J ends were trimmed by 4 bases and 4 bases, with 14 bases remaining between them. In germline, CDR1 is SGHNT, CDR2 YYREEE (reference sequence). The CDR3 has 14 amino acids. The CDR3 DNA reads TGTGCCAGCAGCCCAGCGGGCTTGGTCTATGGCTACACCTTC. This translates into CASSPAGLVYGYTF. Combining the CDR3 with reference TRBV5-4 and TRBJ1-2 gives the whole variable domain ETGVTQSPTHLIKTRGQQVTLRCSSQSGHNTVSWYQQALGQGPQFIFQYYREEENGRGNFPPRFSGLQFPNYSSELNVNALELDDSALYLCASSPAGLVYGYTFGSGTRLTVV.

The V call is TRBV5-4, the J call TRBJ2-7, with 10 bases that match TRBD1. Germline lookup yields CDR1 SGHNT and CDR2 YYREEE (reference sequence). The CDR3 sequence is 13 residues long. J lost 3 bases, V lost 7 bases, and 4 bases had no gene match. The CDR3 is CASGQGDLYEQYF. For the CDR3, the DNA is TGTGCCAGCGGACAGGGGGACCTCTACGAGCAGTACTTC.

This clone was detected a few times. The V and J genes are TRBV6-6 and TRBJ2-7; a possible D gene is TRBD1 (5 bases). The germline V gene encodes CDR1 MNHNY and CDR2 SVGAGI (reference sequence). Trimming removed 6 bases from V and 0 bases from J, with 12 bases in between. This CDR3 comprises 14 residues. The CDR3 nucleotides are TGTGCCAGCAGCCTACCGACAGACTCCTACGAGCAGTACTTC. Its protein is CASSLPTDSYEQYF.

This chain joins TRBV30 and TRBJ2-7, with 10 bases aligning to TRBD1. Germline lookup yields CDR1 GTSNPN and CDR2 SVGIG (reference sequence). The CDR3 covers 13 residues. V dropped 3 bases and J dropped 5; count of bases not matched to a gene: 4. The CDR3 bases are TGTGCCTGGAGGGGGACAGGGGAAAACGAGCAGTACTTC. Translation gives CAWRGTGENEQYF.

The chain joins TRBV9 to TRBJ2-3, with 8 bases fitting TRBD1. The CDR3 runs 15 residues. V lost 0 bases to trimming and J lost 6 bases; unmatched junction nucleotides: 6. The germline V gene encodes CDR1 SGDLS and CDR2 YYNGEE. CDR3 amino acids: CASSVEQGAIDTQYF. The CDR3 coding sequence is TGTGCCAGCAGCGTAGAGCAGGGGGCCATCGATACGCAGTATTTT.

This chain uses TRBV9 with TRBJ2-2; perhaps D is TRBD1 or TRBD2 (6 bases each). Germline lookup yields CDR1 SGDLS and CDR2 YYNGEE. V lost 1 base, J lost 3 bases, and 13 bases lay in between. This CDR3 has 16 amino acids. CDR3 bases: TGTGCCAGCAGCGTACCTCAGGGGACTCACACCGGGGAGCTGTTTTTT. Protein sequence: CASSVPQGTHTGELFF.

The gene calls are TRBV5-1 and TRBJ2-1; 8 bases are a match to TRBD1. After removal of 1 base from V and 7 bases from J, the junction contained 7 bases not matched to a gene. The CDR3 sequence is 15 residues long. The V gene's germline CDR1 is SGHRS and CDR2 YFSETQ. The CDR3 loop reads CASSLRQGARNEQFF. DNA for the CDR3: TGCGCCAGCAGCTTGCGGCAGGGGGCGCGTAATGAGCAGTTCTTC.

The chain employs TRBV30 and TRBJ1-2, with 8 bases aligning to TRBD1. There are 12 residues in the CDR3. Germline V gives CDR1 GTSNPN, CDR2 SVGIG (reference sequence). Losses at the gene ends were 4 bases for V and 6 bases for J; bases not matched to a gene: 4. The CDR3, as DNA: TGTGCCTGGATGGACAGGGAAGATGGCTACACCTTC. It codes for CAWMDREDGYTF. The whole variable domain, filled in from reference TRBV30 and TRBJ1-2, reads SQTIHQWPATLVQPVGSPLSLECTVEGTSNPNLYWYRQAAGRGLQLLFYSVGIGQISSEVPQNLSASRPQDRQFILSSKKLLLSDSGFYLCAWMDREDGYTFGSGTRLTVV.

The chain uses TRBV4-3 and TRBJ2-7; D gene ambiguous. Germline CDR1 and CDR2: LGHNA and YSLEER. The V and J ends lost 0 bases and 1 base respectively, with 7 bases between them. The CDR3 totals 14 residues. Here the CDR3 reads CASSQDNPSYEQYF. CDR3 DNA: TGCGCCAGCAGCCAAGATAACCCGTCCTACGAGCAGTACTTC.

The chain joins TRBV2 to TRBJ2-3, with D perhaps matching TRBD1 (5 bases). This CDR3 contains 12 residues. CDR1 and CDR2 from the germline V gene are SNHLY and FYNNEI. Trimming removed 7 bases at V and 0 bases at J, with 5 bases between. CDR3 region: CASKGSTDTQYF. The DNA for the CDR3 is TGTGCCAGCAAGGGGAGCACAGATACGCAGTATTTT.

CDR3 protein: CAWSFPAENTEAFF. The DNA for the CDR3 is TGTGCCTGGAGTTTTCCTGCTGAAAACACTGAAGCTTTCTTT. V and J are TRBV30 and TRBJ1-1; no clear D. The germline V gene encodes CDR1 GTSNPN and CDR2 SVGIG (reference sequence). Trimming left V 2 bases short and J 2 bases short, with 12 bases between. The length of the CDR3 is 14 residues.